The clone carrying this T cell receptor (beta chain) was seen a handful of times. TCRdb fed the PCR reads into MiXCR, producing one record per CDR3 protein. The table lists fewer than 30,000 distinct CDR3 sequences, over 45% of them singletons. Donors had localized lung adenocarcinoma, a non-small cell lung cancer. These data come from a study of CD4 and CD8 cells across lung adenocarcinoma regions. With V trimmed by 0 bases and J by 13 bases, 4 bases remained unmatched. The CDR3 sequence is 15 residues long. CDR1 WNHNN and CDR2 SYGVQD come from the germline V gene (reference sequence). The clonotype originates from a male donor with lung adenocarcinoma. The CD4 and CD8 labels of this study may be unreliable. The sequenced sample was CD8+ T cells from the center of a lung tumor. The chain joins TRBV10-1 to TRBJ2-1, with 15 nucleotides matching TRBD2. The CDR3 region has the DNA TGCGCCAGCAGTGAGTCGGGGACTAGCGGGGGGAACCAGTTCTTC. Protein: CASSESGTSGGNQFF.